The present TCR beta chain was sequenced within a study of post-analysis software for immune sequencing data (dated by TCRdb to between 2015 and 2017). Background on the whole study: Recorded disease courses included relapsing-remitting, secondary progressive and progressive-relapsing multiple sclerosis, with some patients lacking subtype annotation. A subset of samples was prepared in parallel using single-end sample barcoding, then pooled and co-amplified after Illumina adapter ligation. The patient repertoires were set against under 13 previously published healthy control repertoires from donors whose ages ranged from roughly 6 to 27 years.

In regard to this clonotype: What this receptor recognizes is not known. Base qualities are missing; no much larger clone stands one base away.

What the authors observed across the whole study: Normalized Chao1 diversity was significantly lower in multiple sclerosis patients than controls, suggesting substantial peripheral T-cell clonal expansion. Patients showed significantly higher frequencies than controls for a handful of TRBV segments, among them TRBV5-6, TRBV5-1 and TRBV20-1. When samples were clustered directly using the F measure, samples prepared in the same batch co-clustered strongly, which prompted a batch-effect correction. The control group was slightly older than the multiple sclerosis patient group.

Library preparation employed PCR. Data came from an Illumina HiSeq 2500. To reduce PCR and sequencing biases, unique molecular identifiers were built into the TCR beta cDNA libraries. Roughly 0.5 million cDNA molecules were obtained per 1 to 10 million input T cells, so each molecule approximated one T cell. The patient libraries were prepared and sequenced using the same protocol as the earlier healthy control dataset. Within a given batch, samples were prepared together, multiplexed and sequenced on the same HiSeq lane. The original methods were these. MIGEC handled the raw barcoded reads, throwing out single-read molecular identifier groups before consensus assembly and CDR3 extraction. VDJtools was used for post-analysis of the clonotype tables, and diversity was normalized by down-sampling every dataset to the size of the smallest sample. To correct batch-related cross-sample contamination, repertoire overlap clustering matched CDR3 amino acid sequences but not nucleotide sequences. Using fastp at Q25 and MiXCR, TCRdb reprocessed the public reads and kept productive beta chains. Identical CDR3 proteins give one entry, which carries the most common genes and DNA. It is TCRdb's table, rather than the study itself, that gives the V and J calls and clone size. The sample has approximately 630,000 distinct CDR3 sequences on record, around 60% of them singletons. About 11% of the sample goes to the ten largest clones.

From the cysteine up to the phenylalanine, the CDR3 has a length of 17 residues. Only the CDR3 DNA stays, 51 bases, in frame from base 1. For CDR1 and CDR2, the germline V gene (reference sequence) lists SEHNR and FQNEAQ. V is pruned by 2 bases and J by 3 bases, leaving 9 bases of the junction without a gene match. To demonstrate the VDJtools post-analysis software, TCR beta repertoires were profiled from the peripheral blood of more than ten young patients with multiple sclerosis. The patients with multiple sclerosis were children and adolescents between roughly 6 and 15 years of age. The chain was built from TRBV7-9 and TRBJ2-7; 11 central nucleotides agree with TRBD1. The TCR sequence derives from a girl under 10 years old with multiple sclerosis. Material for sequencing was blood. CDR3 reads: CASSLLADRGRFYEQYF. Read as DNA, the sequence is TGTGCCAGCAGCTTATTAGCGGACAGGGGGCGTTTCTACGAGCAGTACTTC.